These T cell receptor beta chains were read from a single sample in a study of cytomegalovirus exposure and HLA in healthy donors. TCRdb's copy holds only in-frame clones and misses some; the assay was immunoSEQ multiplex PCR. Of fewer than 150,000 clones detected, around 80% appear once; the ten largest clones hold roughly 6.8%. Sequences were obtained from PBMCs. The source of these receptors is a man aged 35-49 years in good health and CMV-seropositive. Both conserved end residues are part of each CDR3. D genes are given only for firm matches. Rows may omit the clone size; those that give it use once, few, many or a size class.

CDR3	DNA	V	D	J	size
CASSVPQGDEQFF	TGTGCCAGCAGCGTACCACAGGGGGATGAGCAGTTCTTC	TRBV5-4	TRBD1	TRBJ2-1	.
CASSESGTYSYEQYF	TGCGCCAGCAGCGAATCCGGGACATATTCCTACGAGCAGTACTTC	TRBV5-1	.	TRBJ2-7	.
CSVADTGGSVGEQFF	TGCAGCGTGGCCGATACAGGGGGGTCGGTTGGGGAGCAGTTCTTC	TRBV29-1	TRBD1	TRBJ2-1	.
CASSEWRDRVNTEAFF	TGTGCCAGCAGTGAATGGCGGGACAGGGTGAACACTGAAGCTTTCTTT	TRBV6-1	TRBD1	TRBJ1-1	.
CANPPLAGAYEQYF	TGTGCCAACCCCCCACTAGCGGGAGCCTACGAGCAGTACTTC	TRBV25-1	TRBD2	TRBJ2-7	few
CATSRGPAIDTGELFF	TGTGCCACCAGCAGAGGTCCAGCGATAGACACCGGGGAGCTGTTTTTT	TRBV15	.	TRBJ2-2	.
CASSLGGRAYEQYF	TGTGCCAGCAGTTTAGGCGGGAGAGCCTACGAGCAGTACTTC	TRBV27	TRBD2	TRBJ2-7	.
CASSYLDGTYEQYF	TGTGCCAGCAGTTACCTCGACGGGACCTACGAGCAGTACTTC	TRBV6-5	.	TRBJ2-7	.
CSVDTGGGTEAFF	TGCAGCGTTGATACGGGTGGCGGCACTGAAGCTTTCTTT	TRBV29-1	.	TRBJ1-1	.
CASSLAGGRREKLFF	TGCGCCAGCAGCTTGGCAGGGGGGCGACGGGAAAAACTGTTTTTT	TRBV5-1	TRBD1	TRBJ1-4	.
CASSLIYRVYEQYF	TGTGCCAGCAGTCTTATCTACAGGGTATACGAGCAGTACTTC	TRBV27	.	TRBJ2-7	.
CASSSIGEQYF	TGTGCCAGCAGTTCCATCGGCGAGCAGTACTTC	TRBV28	.	TRBJ2-7	.
CASSDSGRAWETQYF	TGTGCCAGCAGCGATAGCGGGAGGGCCTGGGAGACCCAGTACTTC	TRBV5-6	TRBD2	TRBJ2-5	.
CASSLGTVQETQYF	TGTGCCAGCAGCTTAGGGACAGTACAAGAGACCCAGTACTTC	TRBV7-7	.	TRBJ2-5	.